This entry lists 27 T cell receptor gamma chains sequenced from one sample in a study of gamma-delta T cells after stem cell transplantation. TCRdb re-called clones from the RT-PCR reads via CATT. The table for this sample gives dozens of gamma-chain clones. The specimen sequenced was gamma-delta T cells. These receptors came from a human donor. It is not recorded whose cells these are; they may come from a transplant donor.

Concerning this clone itself: A read error likely explains this, since a far larger clone differs by one base. The J gene went uncalled, whereas the V gene is TRGV9. Germline CDR1 is GITISATS and CDR2 is ISYDGTV (reference sequence). The CDR3 extends over 17 amino acids. The CDR3, as DNA: TGTGCCTTGTGGGAGGTGCTCCAAGAGTTGGGCAAAAAAATCGAGGTATTT. The encoded protein is CALWEVLQELGKKIEVF.

Concerning this clone: This DNA's translation differs at residue 4 from TCRdb's protein, which comes from a much larger clone; a read error is likely, and the protein shown is translated from the DNA. The chain is built from TRGV9 and TRGJ1 or TRGJ2. TCRdb does not report a J gene; here it was assigned by matching the DNA to germline references. The CDR3 spans 13 residues. CDR1 and CDR2 from the germline V gene are GITISATS and ISYDGTV (reference sequence). DNA for the CDR3: TGTGCCTTGCGGGAGGCGACCCTATATAAGAAACTCTTT. As protein: CALREATLYKKLF.

Points on this clone: TCRdb assigns this DNA the protein of a much larger clone, which departs from its translation at residue 6; this likely reflects a read error, and the protein shown comes from translating the DNA. The chain joins TRGV9 to TRGJP. The J gene was missing in TCRdb and was found by matching the end of the DNA to germline. This CDR3 has 17 amino acids. Germline lookup yields CDR1 GITISATS and CDR2 ISYDGTV (reference sequence). The V gene end was trimmed by 2 bases and the J gene end by 4 bases; junction bases not matched to a gene: 5. The CDR3 DNA reads as TGTGCCTTGTGGGAGGCGCTCCAAGAGTTGGGCAAAAAAATCAAGGTATTT. Protein product: CALWEALQELGKKIKVF.

This clone is labeled as large (0.1 to 1%). This CDR3 is CATWDINYYKKLF. The CDR3 DNA follows: TGTGCCACCTGGGATATCAATTATTATAAGAAACTCTTT. This chain links TRGV8 with TRGJ1 or TRGJ2. TCRdb gives no J gene; it was assigned here by matching the DNA to germline. This CDR3 spans 13 amino acids. V lost 2 bases to trimming and J lost 1 base; unmatched junction nucleotides: 2. Germline CDR1 is VENAVY and CDR2 is YDSYNSRV.

In this sample, this clone turned up a few times. A read error likely explains this, since a far larger clone differs by one base. The chain has TRGV9 and TRGJ1 or TRGJ2. The J gene was not available in TCRdb and was assigned here by matching the DNA to germline segments. Germline V gene data show CDR1 as GITISATS and CDR2 as ISYDGTV (reference sequence). The CDR3 sequence is 14 residues long. J gave up 10 bases and V 5 bases, and 17 bases lay outside the gene matches. CDR3 nucleotide sequence: TGTGCCTTGTGGGGGCCACCTCCAACACTGAAGAAACTCTTT. This sequence encodes CALWGPPPTLKKLF.

Within the sample, this clone is hyperexpanded. The chain recombines TRGV9 with TRGJP. No J segment appears in TCRdb, so it was assigned here by matching the sequence to germline. V was pared by 3 bases and J by 7 bases, with 9 bases of the junction left unmatched. This CDR3 has 17 amino acids. Looked up from germline, CDR1 is GITISATS and CDR2 is ISYDGTV (reference sequence). CDR3 in DNA: TGTGCCTTGTGGGAGCCCCCCGCGGAGTTGGGCAAAAAAATCAAGGTATTT. Its protein product is CALWEPPAELGKKIKVF.

In the case of this clone: TCRdb records a much larger clone's protein for this DNA, with a difference at residue 13 that likely arises from a read error; the protein given is the translation of the DNA. This chain joins TRGV9 and TRGJP. TCRdb does not report a J gene; here it was assigned by matching the DNA to germline references. The germline V gene encodes CDR1 GITISATS and CDR2 ISYDGTV (reference sequence). The CDR3 is made up of 17 amino acids. This CDR3 is CALWEVLQELGKRIKVF. The CDR3 DNA is TGTGCCTTGTGGGAGGTGCTCCAAGAGTTGGGCAAAAGAATCAAGGTATTT.

There are a few counts of this clone. Given a far larger clone just one base away, this is likely a sequencing read error. V and J are TRGV9 and TRGJP. No J segment appears in TCRdb, so it was assigned here by matching the sequence to germline. The CDR3 extends over 16 amino acids. CDR1 GITISATS and CDR2 ISYDGTV come from the germline V gene (reference sequence). Written as DNA, the CDR3 is TGTGCCTTGTGGGAGGTGCAAGGGTTGGGCAAAAAAATCAAGGTATTT. Translated, it gives CALWEVQGLGKKIKVF.

Concerning this clone: This likely traces to a read error, being one base from a far larger clone. The J gene was identified as TRGJ1 or TRGJ2, and no V gene was called. The CDR3 has 18 residues. CDR3 DNA: TGTGCCACCCGGGACGGCCTTACAACTAACTCGAATTATTATAAGAAACTCTTT. Its translation is CATRDGLTTNSNYYKKLF.

Concerning this clone: It is likely a read error: a sequence one base away is far more abundant. The V call is TRGV9, the J call TRGJP. TCRdb does not report a J gene; here it was assigned by matching the DNA to germline references. The CDR3 has 16 amino acids. Germline loops: CDR1 GITISATS, CDR2 ISYDGTV (reference sequence). In nucleotides, the CDR3 is TGTGCCTTGTGGGAGGTGGAAGAGTTGGACAAAAAAATCAAGGTATTT. Protein: CALWEVEELDKKIKVF.

In the case of this clone: This likely reflects a read error, since a far larger clone is one base away. The chain is built from TRGV9 and TRGJP. TCRdb is silent on the J gene; assignment here came from matching the DNA to germline. The CDR3 is 17 amino acids. CDR1 is GITISATS and CDR2 is ISYDGTV in the germline V gene (reference sequence). CDR3 sequence (DNA): TGTGCCTTGCGGGAGGTGCTCCAAGAGTTGGGCAAAAAAATCAAGGTATTT. Translation gives CALREVLQELGKKIKVF.

This clone was seen a few times. A far larger clone is one base from this, pointing to a likely read error. This sample includes further DNA sequences coding for the same CDR3. This chain links TRGV9 with TRGJ1 or TRGJ2. The J gene, missing from TCRdb, was assigned here through DNA to germline matching. The CDR3 is 12 residues long. CDR1 is GITISATS and CDR2 is ISYDGTV in the germline V gene (reference sequence). DNA for the CDR3: TGTGCTTTGTGGGAGGTGCGATATAAGAAACTCTTT. Its translation is CALWEVRYKKLF.

This clone was observed a few times. A far larger clone is only one base removed, so a read error is likely. Other DNA sequences in the same sample also yield this CDR3. This rearrangement joins TRGV9 to TRGJ1 or TRGJ2. The J gene was not available in TCRdb and was assigned here by matching the DNA to germline segments. Losses at the gene ends were 3 bases for V and 10 bases for J; bases not matched to a gene: 15. Germline V gene lookup returns CDR1 GITISATS and CDR2 ISYDGTV (reference sequence). There are 14 residues in the CDR3. CDR3 sequence: CALWEPPPTLKKLF. The CDR3 DNA reads as TGTGCCTTGTGGGAGCCACCCCCAACACTGAAGAAACTCTTT.

As regards this clone: It differs at one base from a far larger clone, so likely a read error. This chain joins TRGV2 and TRGJ1 or TRGJ2. The J gene comes from matching the DNA to germline here; TCRdb lacks it. Germline-derived CDR1 and CDR2 are EGSNGY and YDSYNSKV. The J segment lost 0 bases and the V segment lost 1 base, leaving 15 bases of the junction unmatched. The CDR3 totals 18 residues. CDR3 in DNA: TGTGCCACCTGGGACGGCCTTACAACTAACTTGAATTATTATAAGAAACTCTTT. It translates to CATWDGLTTNLNYYKKLF.

With regard to this clone: One base separates it from a far larger clone, so it is likely a read error. The sample carries other DNA sequences with the same CDR3. CDR3 nucleotide sequence: TGTGCCACCTGGGGATATTATAAGAAGCTCTTT. Residues: CATWGYYKKLF. For the V gene the call is TRGV8; the J gene has no call. CDR1 and CDR2 (germline): VENAVY, YDSYNSRV. There are 11 residues in the CDR3.

About this clone itself: Since a far larger clone is one base different, this is likely a read error. V usage is TRGV8 and J usage is TRGJ1 or TRGJ2. Since TCRdb gives no J gene, matching the DNA to germline was used here to assign it. The CDR3 has 11 residues. The V gene's germline CDR1 is VENAVY and CDR2 YDSYNSRV. The CDR3 sequence: CAAWGYYKKLF. Here the CDR3 DNA reads TGTGCCGCCTGGGGATATTATAAGAAACTCTTT.

As for this clone: One base separates it from a far larger clone, so it is likely a read error. The rearrangement links TRGV9 to TRGJP. The J gene is absent in TCRdb and was assigned here via DNA matching to germline. The CDR3 sequence is 17 residues long. Germline V lookup: CDR1 GITISATS, CDR2 ISYDGTV (reference sequence). The CDR3 here is CALWEVLQGLGKKIKVF. The CDR3 coding sequence is TGTGCCTTGTGGGAGGTGCTCCAAGGGTTGGGCAAAAAAATCAAGGTATTT.

With respect to this clone: Only one base separates this from a far larger clonotype, so it likely reflects a read error. V gene assignment gives TRGV2, but the J gene was left uncalled. The CDR3 runs 14 residues. The germline V gene encodes CDR1 EGSNGY and CDR2 YDSYNSKV. The CDR3 DNA is TGTGCCACCTGGGACGGACTTGAAGATAATAAGAAACTCTTC. Encoded protein: CATWDGLEDNKKLF.

This clone is large by share. A far larger clone is only one base removed, so a read error is likely. The chain employs TRGV2 and TRGJ1 or TRGJ2. The J gene was missing in TCRdb and was found by matching the end of the DNA to germline. Germline-derived CDR1 and CDR2 are EGSNGY and YDSYNSKV. This CDR3 contains 14 residues. This chain's CDR3 is CATRDGAGYYKKLF. The CDR3, as DNA: TGTGCCACCCGGGACGGGGCGGGGTATTATAAGAAACTCTTT.

This clone has more than one count but fewer than ten. With a far larger clone one base away, a read error is the likely cause. This chain connects TRGV9 to TRGJP. The J gene, absent from TCRdb, was called here by matching the DNA to germline. The CDR3 is 17 residues long. J lost 6 bases, V lost 0 bases, and 5 bases had no gene match. Germline values: CDR1 GITISATS, CDR2 ISYDGTV (reference sequence). The CDR3 sequence: CALWEVLRELGKKIKVF. CDR3 nucleotides: TGTGCCTTGTGGGAGGTGCTCCGAGAGTTGGGCAAAAAAATCAAGGTATTT.

This clone was observed a few times. A far larger clone differs by one base, so this is likely a read error. The identical CDR3 is also encoded by other nucleotide sequences in the sample. The J gene is TRGJP, the V gene TRGV9. Here the J gene was assigned by germline matching of the DNA, as TCRdb has none. Looked up from germline, CDR1 is GITISATS and CDR2 is ISYDGTV (reference sequence). The CDR3 is 17 amino acids. In DNA form, the CDR3 reads TGTGCTTTGTGGGAGGTGCTCCAAGAGTTGGGCAAAAAAATCAAGGTATTT. Translated, it gives CALWEVLQELGKKIKVF.

Relative to its sample, this clone is large. With a much larger clone just one base away, this may be a read error. This CDR3 is CASWDLNYYKKLF. CDR3 sequence (DNA): TGTGCCTCGTGGGACCTGAATTATTATAAGAAACTCTTT. This sequence joins TRGV9 and TRGJ1 or TRGJ2. TCRdb records no J gene; here it was assigned by comparing the DNA to germline. Germline loops: CDR1 GITISATS, CDR2 ISYDGTV (reference sequence). The length of the CDR3 is 13 residues.

This clone was seen more than once but under ten times. It differs at one base from a far larger clone, so likely a read error. The same CDR3 can be traced to other DNA sequences in this sample. This sequence joins TRGV4 and TRGJ1 or TRGJ2. TCRdb offers no J gene call, so here the DNA was matched to germline to obtain one. The CDR3 length is 15 residues. Germline assignment: CDR1 EGSTGY and CDR2 YDSYTSSV. CDR3 in DNA: TGCGCCACCTGGGATGCGCAACTGATTTATTATAAGAAACTCTTT. As protein: CATWDAQLIYYKKLF.

In its sample, this clone is hyperexpanded. A much larger clone sits a single nucleotide away, making a read error possible. The J segment was not called; the V segment is TRGV2. The CDR3 is 14 amino acids. The germline CDR1 and CDR2 sequences are EGSNGY and YDSYNSKV. The CDR3 DNA is TGTGCCACCTGGGACGGGGCGGGGTATTATAAGGAACTCTTT. Encoded protein: CATWDGAGYYKELF.

This clone occurred once. The likely explanation is a read error, given a far larger clone one base away. V gene TRGV5P was called; the J gene was not. TRGV5P is given as a pseudogene. This CDR3 contains 11 residues. CDR3 bases: TGTGCCACCTGGGGATATTATAAAAAACTCTTT. Translation: CATWGYYKKLF.

On this clone: TCRdb pairs this DNA with a much larger clone's protein that differs at residue 5, likely a read error; the protein shown was translated from the DNA. This chain connects TRGV9 to TRGJP. Here the J gene was assigned by germline matching of the DNA, as TCRdb has none. Germline V gene sequence: CDR1 GITISATS, CDR2 ISYDGTV (reference sequence). The CDR3 consists of 17 residues. V lost 5 bases to trimming and J lost 7 bases; unmatched junction nucleotides: 11. The CDR3 is CALWGPPAELGKKIKVF. DNA of the CDR3: TGTGCCTTGTGGGGGCCCCCCGCGGAGTTGGGCAAAAAAATCAAGGTATTT.

Of note for this clone: This sequence is one base from a far larger clone and is likely a read error. V is TRGV2 and J is TRGJ1 or TRGJ2. Germline matching of the DNA provided the J gene here, since TCRdb leaves it blank. Germline-derived CDR1 and CDR2 are EGSNGY and YDSYNSKV. The CDR3 runs to 18 residues. CDR3 sequence: CASWDGLTTNSNYYKKLF. In DNA, the CDR3 is TGTGCCTCCTGGGACGGCCTTACAACTAACTCGAATTATTATAAGAAACTCTTT.